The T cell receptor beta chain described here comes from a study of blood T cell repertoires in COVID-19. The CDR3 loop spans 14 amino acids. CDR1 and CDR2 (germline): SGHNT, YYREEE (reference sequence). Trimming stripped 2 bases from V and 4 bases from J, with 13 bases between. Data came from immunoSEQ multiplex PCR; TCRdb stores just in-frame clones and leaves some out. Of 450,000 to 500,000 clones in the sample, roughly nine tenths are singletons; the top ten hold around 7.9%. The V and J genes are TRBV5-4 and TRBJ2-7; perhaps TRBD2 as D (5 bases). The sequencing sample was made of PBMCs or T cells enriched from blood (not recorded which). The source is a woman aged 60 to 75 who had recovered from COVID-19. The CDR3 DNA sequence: TGTGCCAGCAGCTTTCGGGGTTCCCGATACGAGCAGTACGTC. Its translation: CASSFRGSRYEQYV.